Listed here is a single T cell receptor beta chain. What it binds is unknown. From the RT-PCR reads, TCRdb called clonotypes with MiXCR, one entry per CDR3 protein. The table has roughly 190,000 distinct CDR3 sequences, around 14% seen once; the top ten hold approximately 30%. With V trimmed by 3 bases and J by 2 bases, 2 bases remained unmatched. This CDR3 is built from 15 residues. Germline-derived CDR1 and CDR2 are MNHNS and SASEGT. This sample was taken from a study of response to subunit inactivated influenza vaccine. Study-wide results and caveats: Authors suggested each seasonal flu vaccination may recruit only limited numbers of new T cells.

This receptor was obtained from a man in his forties or fifties who received an inactivated influenza vaccine. Sequencing used CD8+ T cells sorted from PBMCs, obtained roughly 5 days after vaccination. The chain couples TRBV6-1 to TRBJ2-1, with 9 bases matching TRBD1. CDR3 sequence: CASSEGQGTYNEQFF. The CDR3 DNA sequence: TGTGCCAGCAGTGAGGGACAGGGAACCTACAATGAGCAGTTCTTC.